The table lists the clone carrying this T cell receptor (beta chain) with many counts. It was RNA transcripts that yielded the amplified TCR beta CDR3 regions. HTBI primers drove first-round RT-PCR of the TCR CDR3. One entry per CDR3 protein results from TCRdb running MiXCR on the multiplex PCR reads. The sample lists roughly 350,000 distinct CDR3 sequences; about 15% were seen once. This sample is drawn from a study of T cells in Graves' hyperthyroidism and ophthalmopathy. A patient was excluded if there was uncontrolled infection, other autoimmune disease, pregnancy or lactation. From 9 to 10 ml of fresh peripheral blood, PBMCs were isolated. What was sequenced was blood. This TCR was recovered from a young woman with Graves' ophthalmopathy.

The CDR3 reads CASSLVAPEGGKLFF. As DNA, the CDR3 is TGTGCCAGCAGCTTGGTGGCCCCGGAAGGGGGAAAACTGTTTTTT. The chain carries TRBV5-6 and TRBJ1-4, with D possibly matching TRBD1 (6 bases). Per germline, CDR1 SGHDT and CDR2 YYEEEE. The CDR3 is 15 amino acids. V lost 0 bases to trimming and J lost 10 bases, with 16 bases between them.